This TCR beta chain derives from a study of regulatory T cells in long-lasting Graves disease. Study observations and caveats: Graves' patients with persistent disease showed TCR diversity lower than patients newly diagnosed.

V shed 6 bases, J shed 4 bases, and the junction held 8 bases outside the gene matches. Per the germline V gene, CDR1 is MNHNS and CDR2 is SASEGT. There are 16 residues in the CDR3. TCR beta libraries were built with iRepertoire HTBI primers and Arm-PCR of CDR3 regions. MiXCR was run by TCRdb on the multiplex PCR reads, yielding one entry per CDR3 protein. Altogether around 450,000 distinct CDR3 sequences are present, 20% to 25% being singletons, with the ten largest covering around 7%. This clonotype was seen many times. Its antigen is undetermined. The time point was: persistent/refractory GD, antithyroid drugs over 5 years with positive TRAb. The TCR library was made from RNA extracted from PBMCs.

Sample: peripheral blood mononuclear cells (PBMCs), taken when the disease was refractory, from a patient treated with antithyroid drugs. The sequence was obtained from a female donor with Graves disease. The V call is TRBV6-1, the J call TRBJ1-4, with TRBD1 matching over 10 bases. This chain's CDR3 is CASRQSGQGVNEKLFF. CDR3 DNA: TGTGCCAGCAGACAGTCCGGACAGGGGGTTAATGAAAAACTGTTTTTT.